Included here is one T cell receptor (beta chain) sequence, with context. Runs used v3.0 of the immunoSEQ assay and were done at survey level. Only in-frame clones appear in the TCRdb table, and some are missing; sequencing was by immunoSEQ multiplex PCR. The table records 37,000 or so clones, less than 85% of them present only once. The sample belongs to a study of long-term antiretroviral therapy in people with HIV. V was trimmed by 0 bases and J by 0 bases, leaving 8 bases between them. Germline CDR1 is SGHAT and CDR2 is FQNNGV. The CDR3 consists of 15 residues. The source was unsorted PBMCs, collected 3.4 years after starting antiretroviral therapy. The chain carries TRBV11-2 and TRBJ1-2; D may be TRBD1 (5 bases). The receptor was derived from a man aged 25 to 40 with HIV. CDR3: CASSLESGSNYGYTF. CDR3 bases: TGTGCCAGCAGCTTAGAATCAGGGTCTAACTATGGCTACACCTTC.